Listed below are T cell receptor beta chains from one sample, sequenced in a study of T cells in Graves' hyperthyroidism and ophthalmopathy. One entry per CDR3 protein results from TCRdb running MiXCR on the multiplex PCR reads. The repertoire consists of around 300,000 distinct CDR3 sequences, with 10% to 15% occurring once and the leading ten covering approximately 8.6%. The sample comprised blood. Source of these receptors: a woman in her twenties or thirties with Graves' hyperthyroidism that later progressed to Graves' ophthalmopathy. Both conserved end residues are part of each CDR3. Fields, in order: J gene, D gene, V gene, clone size, CDR3 DNA, CDR3 protein. D genes are given only for firm matches. For some rows the clone size is stated as once, few or many, or as a class when expanded; others skip it.

J gene: TRBJ2-7; D gene: NA; V gene: TRBV12-3/TRBV12-4; clone size: many; CDR3 DNA: TGTGCCAGCACTACGTCAGGGGAGGGGGACCGGGGGCAGTACTTC; CDR3 protein: CASTTSGEGDRGQYF
J gene: TRBJ2-3; D gene: NA; V gene: TRBV4-3; clone size: few; CDR3 DNA: TGCGCCAGCAGCCAAGATCTCGATGATACGCAGTATTTT; CDR3 protein: CASSQDLDDTQYF
J gene: TRBJ2-1; D gene: NA; V gene: TRBV4-3; clone size: many; CDR3 DNA: TGCGCCAGCAGCCAACTGGGAGTCGCGGGGATGGGAAATGAGCAGTTCTTC; CDR3 protein: CASSQLGVAGMGNEQFF
J gene: TRBJ2-1; D gene: TRBD2; V gene: TRBV24-1; clone size: many; CDR3 DNA: TGTGCCACCAGTGACACTAGCGGGAGTGTCTACAATGAGCAGTTCTTC; CDR3 protein: CATSDTSGSVYNEQFF
J gene: TRBJ2-7; D gene: TRBD1; V gene: TRBV7-9; clone size: many; CDR3 DNA: TGTGCCAGCAGCCCACTTGGGACAGGGCGGCGTTACGAGCAGTACTTC; CDR3 protein: CASSPLGTGRRYEQYF
J gene: TRBJ2-3; D gene: NA; V gene: TRBV19; clone size: few; CDR3 DNA: TGTGCCAGTGGTACAACAGGGAGCACAGATACGCAGTATTTT; CDR3 protein: CASGTTGSTDTQYF
J gene: TRBJ2-3; D gene: NA; V gene: TRBV7-9; clone size: many; CDR3 DNA: TGTGCCAGCAGTAATCTAGCGTCTTTTCCAGATACGCAGTATTTT; CDR3 protein: CASSNLASFPDTQYF
J gene: TRBJ2-7; D gene: TRBD1; V gene: TRBV20-1; clone size: many; CDR3 DNA: TGCAGTGCTAGCCCGGCCGGACAGGGGGCTAGATACGAGCAGTACTTC; CDR3 protein: CSASPAGQGARYEQYF
J gene: TRBJ1-3; D gene: NA; V gene: TRBV12-3/TRBV12-4; clone size: many; CDR3 DNA: TGTGCCAGCAGTCCCCGACAGGATCGTCGAGACACCATATATTTT; CDR3 protein: CASSPRQDRRDTIYF
J gene: TRBJ1-2; D gene: TRBD1; V gene: TRBV13; clone size: many; CDR3 DNA: TGTGCCAGCAGCCTGGACAGGGGGGGCGTTGGCTACACCTTC; CDR3 protein: CASSLDRGGVGYTF
J gene: TRBJ1-1; D gene: TRBD1; V gene: TRBV27; clone size: many; CDR3 DNA: TGTGCCAGCAGCTTTACAGGGGTGAACACTGAAGCTTTCTTT; CDR3 protein: CASSFTGVNTEAFF
J gene: TRBJ2-7; D gene: TRBD1; V gene: TRBV24-1; clone size: few; CDR3 DNA: TGTGCCACTGGACAGGGACAGGAGCAGTACTTC; CDR3 protein: CATGQGQEQYF
J gene: TRBJ2-1; D gene: TRBD2; V gene: TRBV7-3; clone size: many; CDR3 DNA: TGTGCCAGCAGCTTAGCCGGGTCGGGAGGTCTCTATGAGCAGTTCTTC; CDR3 protein: CASSLAGSGGLYEQFF
J gene: TRBJ2-1; D gene: TRBD2; V gene: TRBV6-2/TRBV6-3; clone size: many; CDR3 DNA: TGTGCCAGCACCGATTTCGGACTAGCGGGAGGAGCCAATGAGCAGTTCTTC; CDR3 protein: CASTDFGLAGGANEQFF
J gene: TRBJ2-5; D gene: NA; V gene: TRBV19; clone size: few; CDR3 DNA: TGTGCCAGTAGTGCCACGACAGGAGGAAACCAAGAGACCCAGTACTTC; CDR3 protein: CASSATTGGNQETQYF
J gene: TRBJ2-3; D gene: NA; V gene: TRBV4-3; clone size: NA; CDR3 DNA: TGCGCCAGCAGCGAAGATCTAGGACTACTAACACCAGATACGCAGTATTTT; CDR3 protein: CASSEDLGLLTPDTQYF
J gene: TRBJ1-5; D gene: TRBD1; V gene: TRBV28; clone size: many; CDR3 DNA: TGTGCCAGCAGTCCATTACAGGGGGCGGGTCAGCCCCAGCATTTT; CDR3 protein: CASSPLQGAGQPQHF